The 5 T cell receptor beta chains reported below all come from one sample, sequenced in a study of T cell changes during pregnancy in multiple sclerosis. Produced via immunoSEQ multiplex PCR; TCRdb's table is partial and in-frame only. Among 30,000 to 45,000 clones, 91% were seen once, and the ten largest hold 6.1%. The sample here was CD8+ T cells from peripheral blood mononuclear cells, taken in the second trimester of pregnancy. The receptor set was obtained from a female donor with multiple sclerosis, enrolled in a pregnancy study.

This chain uses TRBV6-5 with TRBJ2-1; D unclear. V was cut by 10 bases and J by 9 bases, with 13 bases left in between. CDR3 length: 11 residues. CDR1 MNHEY and CDR2 SVGAGI come from the germline V gene. The DNA for the CDR3 is TGTGCCACCACCCTAGGCGGTGAGCAGTTCTTC. Amino acid sequence: CATTLGGEQFF.

Here the CDR3 DNA reads TGCGCCAGCAGCTTGTTCCTAGCGGGTTCGTACGAGCAGTACTTC. It encodes CASSLFLAGSYEQYF. This sequence joins TRBV5-1 and TRBJ2-7, with 8 bases lining up with TRBD2. The germline V gene has CDR1 SGHRS and CDR2 YFSETQ. The CDR3 has 15 residues. After removal of 1 base from V and 4 bases from J, the junction contained 7 bases not matched to a gene.

This clone was seen once. This chain links TRBV5-4 with TRBJ1-1; no clear D gene. The CDR3 totals 14 residues. V lost 4 bases and J 5 bases, leaving 15 bases between the germline ends. CDR1 SGHNT and CDR2 YYREEE come from the germline V gene (reference sequence). The CDR3 loop is CASSRWGGGTEAFF. The CDR3 DNA reads as TGTGCCAGCAGCCGGTGGGGAGGAGGAACTGAAGCTTTCTTT.

This sequence joins TRBV5-6 and TRBJ1-5; D perhaps matches TRBD1 (6 bases). CDR3 length: 14 residues. Deletions cut 4 bases from V and 7 bases from J, with 15 bases between. CDR1 is SGHDT and CDR2 is YYEEEE in the germline V gene. CDR3 nucleotide sequence: TGTGCCAGCAGCCAGGGGTTTCATGGGCAGCCCCAGCATTTT. Protein sequence: CASSQGFHGQPQHF.

The chain recombines TRBV6-6 with TRBJ1-1, with TRBD1 identical over 7 bases. J was trimmed by 4 bases and V by 1 base; bases with no gene match: 3. CDR1 and CDR2 (germline): MNHNY, SVGAGI (reference sequence). The CDR3 is made up of 14 amino acids. The CDR3 nucleotides read TGTGCCAGCAGTTACTTCCGACAGGGCACTGAAGCTTTCTTT. Its protein product is CASSYFRQGTEAFF.